What follows describes a single T cell receptor (beta chain). The entry originates in a study of OX40 agonist ivuxolimab in advanced cancers. The CDR3 spans 12 residues. Germline V gene sequence: CDR1 LNHDA, CDR2 SQIVND (reference sequence). Trimming stripped 4 bases from V and 7 bases from J, with 10 bases between. The assay was immunoSEQ multiplex PCR, and TCRdb's table has in-frame clones only and misses some. The repertoire has fewer than 65,000 clones, about nine tenths of them found once; the top ten carry just under 7%. This clonotype originated in an adult with an advanced solid tumor such as melanoma, head and neck, liver or kidney cancer. J is TRBJ1-1 and V is TRBV19; a weak D match, TRBD1 (5 bases). Sequencing was performed on CD4+ or CD8+ T cells sorted from blood, taken in a trial of the OX40 agonist ivuxolimab. CDR3 DNA: TGTGCCAGTAGTACCGGGACGGGTGAAGCTTTCTTT. It translates to CASSTGTGEAFF.